This T cell receptor (beta chain) was sequenced in a study of shared clonotypes between healthy human individuals. Study as a whole: Researchers drew samples from a couple of women and a few men aged 18 to 49.

Into CD45RA+ naive and CD45RA-negative memory subsets, the CD4+ cells were split. Concerning this clone: Its specificity is unknown.

Regarding the study as a whole: Non-shared clonotypes showed lower generation probabilities than clonotypes common to all four donors.

The germline V gene has CDR1 SGHAT and CDR2 FQNNGV. V was pared by 6 bases and J by 0 bases, with 9 bases between. The CDR3 runs to 15 residues. The genomic DNA of each subset was split evenly across several immunoSEQ plates. Sequencing was performed with immunoSEQ multiplex PCR; in TCRdb, only in-frame clones are kept and a portion is missing. Here the sample spans 600,000 to 750,000 clones, approximately 75% being singletons. The chain employs TRBV11-2 and TRBJ2-6; no clear D gene. The TCR originated in a woman aged 25 to 45 in good health. Sequencing used memory CD4+ T cells sorted from blood. The subset was: CD45RA-negative fraction. The CDR3 reads CASSGTSSGANVLTF. The CDR3 DNA is TGTGCCAGCAGTGGCACCAGCTCTGGGGCCAACGTCCTGACTTTC.